The rows below give T cell receptor beta chains drawn from one sample of a study of beta chain features in type 1 diabetes. TCRdb's copy holds only in-frame clones and misses some; the assay was immunoSEQ multiplex PCR. The sample shows approximately 730,000 clones, roughly an eighth of them seen only once. Sequenced input: naive CD4+ T cells from blood. These receptors were obtained from a man aged 18 to 35 with type 1 diabetes. Each CDR3 is given with its conserved first and last residue. Each record gives: D gene, V gene, J gene, clone size, CDR3 protein, CDR3 DNA. The D gene is left open where the match is weak. Clone size is stated in some rows and not others, as once, few, many or a class when expanded.

d_call: -
v_call: TRBV2
j_call: TRBJ2-5
clone_size: -
cdr3_aa: CASSDEGETQYF
cdr3_nt: TGTGCCAGCAGTGACGAGGGTGAGACCCAGTACTTC

d_call: -
v_call: TRBV7-9
j_call: TRBJ1-1
clone_size: few
cdr3_aa: CASSSTQGSPGDTEAFF
cdr3_nt: TGTGCCAGCAGCTCAACTCAGGGCAGTCCCGGGGACACTGAAGCTTTCTTT

d_call: -
v_call: TRBV4-1
j_call: TRBJ2-7
clone_size: few
cdr3_aa: CASSQDPARADYEQYF
cdr3_nt: TGCGCCAGCAGCCAAGATCCGGCCAGGGCAGACTACGAGCAGTACTTC

d_call: -
v_call: TRBV30
j_call: TRBJ1-2
clone_size: few
cdr3_aa: CAWSVRGDYGYTF
cdr3_nt: TGTGCCTGGAGTGTACGAGGGGACTATGGCTACACCTTC

d_call: TRBD1
v_call: TRBV15
j_call: TRBJ1-1
clone_size: few
cdr3_aa: CATSRGQGAGNTEAFF
cdr3_nt: TGTGCCACCAGCAGAGGTCAGGGGGCAGGGAACACTGAAGCTTTCTTT

d_call: TRBD2
v_call: TRBV19
j_call: TRBJ2-7
clone_size: few
cdr3_aa: CASSTGGIPYEQYF
cdr3_nt: TGTGCCAGTAGTACCGGGGGGATTCCCTACGAGCAGTACTTC

d_call: -
v_call: TRBV28
j_call: TRBJ1-5
clone_size: few
cdr3_aa: CASSLSVQPQHF
cdr3_nt: TGTGCCAGCAGTTTATCTGTTCAGCCCCAGCATTTT

d_call: TRBD1
v_call: TRBV6-1
j_call: TRBJ1-5
clone_size: -
cdr3_aa: CASREREGARGNQPQHF
cdr3_nt: TGTGCCAGCAGAGAACGGGAGGGGGCGCGGGGCAATCAGCCCCAGCATTTT

d_call: -
v_call: TRBV5-1
j_call: TRBJ2-6
clone_size: -
cdr3_aa: CASSPTLSGANVLTF
cdr3_nt: TGCGCCAGCAGCCCCACGCTCTCTGGGGCCAACGTCCTGACTTTC

d_call: -
v_call: TRBV5-4
j_call: TRBJ2-3
clone_size: -
cdr3_aa: CASSLMVTAPDTQYF
cdr3_nt: TGTGCCAGCAGCTTGATGGTAACGGCCCCAGATACGCAGTATTTT

d_call: -
v_call: TRBV10-3
j_call: TRBJ1-1
clone_size: -
cdr3_aa: CAISQFSEKDLFF
cdr3_nt: TGTGCCATCAGTCAATTTTCGGAGAAGGATCTCTTCTTT

d_call: -
v_call: TRBV4-1
j_call: TRBJ1-5
clone_size: few
cdr3_aa: CASSQGSGRNQPQHF
cdr3_nt: TGCGCCAGCAGCCAAGGATCGGGTAGGAATCAGCCCCAGCATTTT

d_call: TRBD1
v_call: TRBV27
j_call: TRBJ2-7
clone_size: few
cdr3_aa: CASSRNSDRAHEQYF
cdr3_nt: TGTGCCAGCAGCCGGAACTCCGACAGGGCCCACGAGCAGTACTTC

d_call: -
v_call: TRBV29-1
j_call: TRBJ1-1
clone_size: -
cdr3_aa: CSVVVSGNTEAFF
cdr3_nt: TGCAGCGTTGTAGTGTCTGGAAACACTGAAGCTTTCTTT

d_call: TRBD1
v_call: TRBV28
j_call: TRBJ1-2
clone_size: few
cdr3_aa: CASSLDRGRVYGYTF
cdr3_nt: TGTGCCAGCAGTTTAGACAGGGGGCGCGTTTATGGCTACACCTTC

d_call: TRBD2
v_call: TRBV18
j_call: TRBJ2-1
clone_size: few
cdr3_aa: CASSPKGTSGYNEQFF
cdr3_nt: TGTGCCAGCTCACCAAAGGGGACTAGCGGGTACAATGAGCAGTTCTTC

d_call: TRBD1
v_call: TRBV30
j_call: TRBJ1-2
clone_size: -
cdr3_aa: CAWSASWQGAGYTF
cdr3_nt: TGTGCCTGGAGCGCCTCGTGGCAGGGGGCAGGCTACACCTTC

d_call: -
v_call: TRBV10-3
j_call: TRBJ2-5
clone_size: -
cdr3_aa: CAISRAEQETQYF
cdr3_nt: TGTGCCATCAGCCGCGCGGAACAAGAGACCCAGTACTTC

d_call: -
v_call: TRBV4-1
j_call: TRBJ1-4
clone_size: many
cdr3_aa: CASSQGGEKLFF
cdr3_nt: TGCGCCAGCAGCCAAGGGGGCGAAAAACTGTTTTTT

d_call: -
v_call: TRBV25-1
j_call: TRBJ2-7
clone_size: few
cdr3_aa: CASSEFGGNSYEQYF
cdr3_nt: TGTGCCAGCAGTGAATTTGGCGGGAACTCCTACGAGCAGTACTTC

d_call: -
v_call: TRBV9
j_call: TRBJ1-1
clone_size: few
cdr3_aa: CASSVEGRTEAFF
cdr3_nt: TGTGCCAGCAGCGTAGAGGGGAGAACTGAAGCTTTCTTT

d_call: TRBD1
v_call: TRBV11-1
j_call: TRBJ1-2
clone_size: -
cdr3_aa: CASSFRDSYGYTF
cdr3_nt: TGTGCCAGCAGCTTCCGGGACAGCTATGGCTACACCTTC

d_call: -
v_call: TRBV19
j_call: TRBJ2-5
clone_size: few
cdr3_aa: CASSTSLIQETQYF
cdr3_nt: TGTGCCAGTAGTACTTCCCTGATCCAAGAGACCCAGTACTTC

d_call: TRBD2
v_call: TRBV9
j_call: TRBJ2-1
clone_size: few
cdr3_aa: CASSVRSGVSYNEQFF
cdr3_nt: TGTGCCAGCAGCGTACGGAGCGGGGTCTCCTACAATGAGCAGTTCTTC

d_call: TRBD1
v_call: TRBV6-1
j_call: TRBJ1-4
clone_size: -
cdr3_aa: CASSEIHGTGVKKLFF
cdr3_nt: TGTGCCAGCAGTGAAATCCACGGGACAGGGGTGAAAAAACTGTTTTTT

d_call: TRBD2
v_call: TRBV18
j_call: TRBJ2-3
clone_size: -
cdr3_aa: CASSPRRGAGDTQYF
cdr3_nt: TGTGCCAGCTCACCACGGCGGGGGGCCGGGGATACGCAGTATTTT

d_call: -
v_call: TRBV5-4
j_call: TRBJ2-5
clone_size: -
cdr3_aa: CASSSGYQETQYF
cdr3_nt: TGTGCCAGCAGCTCGGGGTACCAAGAGACCCAGTACTTC

d_call: -
v_call: TRBV14
j_call: TRBJ1-2
clone_size: -
cdr3_aa: CASSQGPIYGYTF
cdr3_nt: TGTGCCAGCAGCCAAGGCCCTATCTATGGCTACACCTTC

d_call: TRBD1
v_call: TRBV27
j_call: TRBJ1-2
clone_size: -
cdr3_aa: CASSSWTGSTFDGYTF
cdr3_nt: TGTGCCAGCAGCTCCTGGACAGGCTCGACGTTTGATGGCTACACCTTC

d_call: -
v_call: TRBV19
j_call: TRBJ2-7
clone_size: -
cdr3_aa: CASSISRDNYEQYF
cdr3_nt: TGTGCCAGTAGTATCTCTCGGGACAACTACGAGCAGTACTTC

d_call: -
v_call: TRBV28
j_call: TRBJ2-3
clone_size: few
cdr3_aa: CASSTSGTQYF
cdr3_nt: TGTGCCAGCAGCACATCCGGTACGCAGTATTTT

d_call: -
v_call: TRBV28
j_call: TRBJ2-7
clone_size: few
cdr3_aa: CATGGYEQYF
cdr3_nt: TGTGCCACCGGGGGCTACGAGCAGTACTTC

d_call: -
v_call: TRBV30
j_call: TRBJ1-6
clone_size: -
cdr3_aa: CAWSVLGGSPLHF
cdr3_nt: TGTGCCTGGAGTGTACTGGGGGGTTCACCCCTCCACTTT

d_call: TRBD1
v_call: TRBV6-5
j_call: TRBJ2-7
clone_size: -
cdr3_aa: CASSRGDSSYEQYF
cdr3_nt: TGTGCCAGCAGCAGAGGGGACAGCTCCTACGAGCAGTACTTC

d_call: TRBD2
v_call: TRBV2
j_call: TRBJ2-5
clone_size: few
cdr3_aa: CASSEAGLAAGGTQYF
cdr3_nt: TGTGCCAGCAGTGAAGCGGGACTAGCTGCAGGAGGGACCCAGTACTTC

d_call: TRBD2
v_call: TRBV7-2
j_call: TRBJ2-3
clone_size: -
cdr3_aa: CASSPQKVLAGGRTDTQYF
cdr3_nt: TGTGCCAGCAGCCCCCAGAAAGTACTAGCGGGGGGGCGCACAGATACGCAGTATTTT

d_call: TRBD2
v_call: TRBV19
j_call: TRBJ2-7
clone_size: few
cdr3_aa: CASSGGVAYEQYF
cdr3_nt: TGTGCCAGTAGTGGGGGGGTAGCCTACGAGCAGTACTTC

d_call: -
v_call: TRBV9
j_call: TRBJ2-5
clone_size: -
cdr3_aa: CASSVASQGETQYF
cdr3_nt: TGTGCCAGCAGCGTAGCGAGCCAGGGAGAGACCCAGTACTTC

d_call: TRBD2
v_call: TRBV5-1
j_call: TRBJ2-7
clone_size: few
cdr3_aa: CASSWEGPDYEQYF
cdr3_nt: TGCGCCAGCAGCTGGGAGGGGCCCGACTACGAGCAGTACTTC

d_call: -
v_call: TRBV5-4
j_call: TRBJ1-1
clone_size: few
cdr3_aa: CASSLVQANTEAFF
cdr3_nt: TGTGCCAGCAGCTTGGTGCAGGCAAACACTGAAGCTTTCTTT

d_call: TRBD1
v_call: TRBV30
j_call: TRBJ1-1
clone_size: few
cdr3_aa: CAWGGTGRTEAFF
cdr3_nt: TGTGCCTGGGGGGGGACAGGGAGGACTGAAGCTTTCTTT

d_call: TRBD2
v_call: TRBV2
j_call: TRBJ2-5
clone_size: -
cdr3_aa: CATGLAVQETQYF
cdr3_nt: TGTGCCACCGGACTAGCGGTCCAAGAGACCCAGTACTTC

d_call: -
v_call: TRBV28
j_call: TRBJ1-2
clone_size: -
cdr3_aa: CASSPSQTLAYGYTF
cdr3_nt: TGTGCCAGCAGTCCCAGCCAGACGTTAGCCTATGGCTACACCTTC

d_call: -
v_call: TRBV27
j_call: TRBJ2-6
clone_size: few
cdr3_aa: CASSQRRVPGANVLTF
cdr3_nt: TGTGCCAGCAGTCAACGCAGGGTACCGGGGGCCAACGTCCTGACTTTC

d_call: -
v_call: TRBV6-5
j_call: TRBJ2-7
clone_size: -
cdr3_aa: CASSPPPTYEQYF
cdr3_nt: TGTGCCAGCAGTCCCCCCCCAACTTACGAGCAGTACTTC

d_call: -
v_call: TRBV7-9
j_call: TRBJ2-7
clone_size: few
cdr3_aa: CASSLGGGYSYEQYF
cdr3_nt: TGTGCCAGCAGCCTCGGCGGCGGGTACTCCTACGAGCAGTACTTC

d_call: TRBD1
v_call: TRBV5-1
j_call: TRBJ1-1
clone_size: -
cdr3_aa: CASSLIPGQGGLTEAFF
cdr3_nt: TGCGCCAGCAGCTTGATCCCTGGACAGGGAGGGTTGACTGAAGCTTTCTTT

d_call: TRBD2
v_call: TRBV7-2
j_call: TRBJ2-5
clone_size: -
cdr3_aa: CASSRPSGVTRTQYF
cdr3_nt: TGTGCCAGCAGCCGACCTAGCGGGGTAACTAGGACCCAGTACTTC